This T cell receptor beta chain was recorded in a study of tumor and adjacent non-tumor tissue in lung cancer. Points on this clonotype: At one boundary the junction diverges from the germline segment, which might be a read error.

Three rounds of nested PCR, following a modified ARM-PCR protocol, produced the TCRbeta library. TCRdb analysed the multiplex PCR reads with MiXCR anew, one entry per CDR3 protein. The repertoire holds 60,000 to 80,000 distinct CDR3 sequences, with around 65% as singletons. The template was RNA from unsorted bulk tissue. This non-tumor lung sample came from over 3 cm beyond the tumor edge. Between August and November 2014, newly diagnosed, chemotherapy-naive lung cancer patients underwent thoracic surgery in China. The germline gives CDR1 MNHEY, CDR2 SVGEGT. The CDR3 covers 14 residues. The receptor was derived from a woman between 50 and 59 years old with non-small cell lung cancer. The chain recombines TRBV6-2 or TRBV6-3 with TRBJ1-5; possible D gene TRBD1, 6 bases. Sequencing input: distant non-tumor lung tissue. The CDR3, as DNA: TGTGCCAGCAGATCGGGGGCCGCCAATCAGCCCCAGCACTTT. Its protein is CASRSGAANQPQHF.